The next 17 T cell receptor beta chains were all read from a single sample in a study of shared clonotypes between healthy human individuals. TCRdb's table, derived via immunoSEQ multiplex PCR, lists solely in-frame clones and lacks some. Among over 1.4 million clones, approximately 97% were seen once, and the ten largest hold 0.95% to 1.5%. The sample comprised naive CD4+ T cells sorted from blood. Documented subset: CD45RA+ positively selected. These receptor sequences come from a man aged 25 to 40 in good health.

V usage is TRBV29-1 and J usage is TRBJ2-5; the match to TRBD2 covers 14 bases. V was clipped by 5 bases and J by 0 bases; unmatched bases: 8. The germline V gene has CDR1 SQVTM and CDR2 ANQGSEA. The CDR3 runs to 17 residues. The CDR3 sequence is CSVKGLAGESYQETQYF. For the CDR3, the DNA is TGCAGCGTTAAGGGACTAGCGGGAGAGAGCTACCAAGAGACCCAGTACTTC. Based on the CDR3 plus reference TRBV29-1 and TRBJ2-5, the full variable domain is SAVISQKPSRDICQRGTSLTIQCQVDSQVTMMFWYRQQPGQSLTLIATANQGSEATYESGFVIDKFPISRPNLTFSTLTVSNMSPEDSSIYLCSVKGLAGESYQETQYFGPGTRLLVL.

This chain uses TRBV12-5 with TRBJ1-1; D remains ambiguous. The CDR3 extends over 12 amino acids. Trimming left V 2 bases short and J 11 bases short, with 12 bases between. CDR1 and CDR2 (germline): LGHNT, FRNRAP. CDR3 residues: CASGLPVWSAFF. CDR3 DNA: TGTGCTAGTGGTTTGCCAGTCTGGTCCGCTTTCTTT.

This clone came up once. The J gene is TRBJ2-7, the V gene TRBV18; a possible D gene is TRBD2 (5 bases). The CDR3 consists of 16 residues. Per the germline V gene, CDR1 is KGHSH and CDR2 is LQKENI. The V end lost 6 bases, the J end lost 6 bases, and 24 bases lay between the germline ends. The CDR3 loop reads CASSRGPGVVVGEQYF. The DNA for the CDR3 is TGTGCCAGCTCCCGGGGTCCCGGGGTCGTAGTCGGCGAGCAGTACTTC. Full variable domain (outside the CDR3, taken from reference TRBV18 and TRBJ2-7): NAGVMQNPRHLVRRRGQEARLRCSPMKGHSHVYWYRQLPEEGLKFMVYLQKENIIDESGMPKERFSAEFPKEGPSILRIQQVVRGDSAAYFCASSRGPGVVVGEQYFGPGTRLTVT.

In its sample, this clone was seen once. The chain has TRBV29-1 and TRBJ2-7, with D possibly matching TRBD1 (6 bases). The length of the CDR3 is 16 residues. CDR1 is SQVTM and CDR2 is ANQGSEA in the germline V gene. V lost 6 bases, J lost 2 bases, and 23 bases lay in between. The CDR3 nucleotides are TGCAGCGTCCTCCACACAGGGCTAGGGTTTACCTACGAGCAGTACTTC. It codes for CSVLHTGLGFTYEQYF.

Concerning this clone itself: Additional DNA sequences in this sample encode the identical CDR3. The CDR3 region has the DNA TGTGCCAGCAGTTACTCAAGACTAGCGGGAACCGGGGAGCTGTTTTTT. Translating it yields CASSYSRLAGTGELFF. The gene calls are TRBV6-5 and TRBJ2-2; TRBD2 aligns across 11 bases. V lost 0 bases and J lost 5; bases outside the gene matches: 2. Germline V gene sequence: CDR1 MNHEY, CDR2 SVGAGI. The CDR3 extends over 16 amino acids.

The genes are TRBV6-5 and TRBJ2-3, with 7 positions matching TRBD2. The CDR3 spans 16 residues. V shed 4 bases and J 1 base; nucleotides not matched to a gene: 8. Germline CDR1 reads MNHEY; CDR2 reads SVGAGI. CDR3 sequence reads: CASSSLGGGGTDTQYF. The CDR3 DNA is TGTGCCAGCAGTTCCCTGGGGGGAGGGGGCACAGATACGCAGTATTTT.

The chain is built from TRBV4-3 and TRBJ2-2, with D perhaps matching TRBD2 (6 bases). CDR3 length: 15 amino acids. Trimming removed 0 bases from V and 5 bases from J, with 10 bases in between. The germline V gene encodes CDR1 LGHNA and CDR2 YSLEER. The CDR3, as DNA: TGCGCCAGCAGCCAAGACGGGAGATTGACCGGGGAGCTGTTTTTT. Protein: CASSQDGRLTGELFF.

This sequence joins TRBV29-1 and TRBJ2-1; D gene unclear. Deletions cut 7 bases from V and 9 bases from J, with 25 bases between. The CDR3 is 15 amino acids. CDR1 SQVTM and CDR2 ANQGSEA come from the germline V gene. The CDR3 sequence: CSGEVIGALVGEQFF. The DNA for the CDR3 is TGCAGCGGTGAGGTTATCGGAGCGTTGGTAGGTGAGCAGTTCTTC.

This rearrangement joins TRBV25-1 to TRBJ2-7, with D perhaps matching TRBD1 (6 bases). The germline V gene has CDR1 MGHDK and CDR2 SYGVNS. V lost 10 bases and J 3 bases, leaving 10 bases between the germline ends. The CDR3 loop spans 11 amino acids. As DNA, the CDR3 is TGTGCCACAACACAGGGCTACGAGCAGTACTTC. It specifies CATTQGYEQYF.

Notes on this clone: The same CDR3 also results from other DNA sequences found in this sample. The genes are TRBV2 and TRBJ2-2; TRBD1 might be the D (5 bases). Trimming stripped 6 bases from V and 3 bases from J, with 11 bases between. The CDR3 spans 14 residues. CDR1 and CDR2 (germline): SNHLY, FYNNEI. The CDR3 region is CASSVTGYTGELFF. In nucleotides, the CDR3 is TGTGCCAGCAGCGTAACAGGTTACACCGGGGAGCTGTTTTTT.

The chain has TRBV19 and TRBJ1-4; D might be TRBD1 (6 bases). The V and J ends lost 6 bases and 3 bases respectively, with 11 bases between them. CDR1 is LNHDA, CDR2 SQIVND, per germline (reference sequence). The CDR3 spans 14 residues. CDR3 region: CASSPTGSNEKLFF. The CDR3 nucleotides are TGTGCCAGTAGCCCGACAGGATCTAATGAAAAACTGTTTTTT.

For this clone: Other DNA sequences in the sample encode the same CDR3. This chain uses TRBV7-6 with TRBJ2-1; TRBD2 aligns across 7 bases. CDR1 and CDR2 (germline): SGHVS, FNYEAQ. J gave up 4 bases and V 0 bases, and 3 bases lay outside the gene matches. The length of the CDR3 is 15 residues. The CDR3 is CASSLASGLYNEQFF. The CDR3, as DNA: TGTGCCAGCAGCTTAGCTAGCGGGCTGTACAATGAGCAGTTCTTC.

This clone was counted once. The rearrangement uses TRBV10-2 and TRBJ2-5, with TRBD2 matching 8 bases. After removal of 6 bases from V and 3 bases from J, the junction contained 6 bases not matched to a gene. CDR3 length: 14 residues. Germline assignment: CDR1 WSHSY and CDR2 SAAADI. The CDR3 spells CASRSGSPEETQYF. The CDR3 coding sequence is TGCGCCAGCAGGAGCGGGAGCCCCGAAGAGACCCAGTACTTC.

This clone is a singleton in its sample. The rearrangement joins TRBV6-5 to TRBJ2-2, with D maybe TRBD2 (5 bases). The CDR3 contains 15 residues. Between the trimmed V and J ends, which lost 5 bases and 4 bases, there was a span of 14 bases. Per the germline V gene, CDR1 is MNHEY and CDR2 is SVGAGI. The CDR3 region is CASSPRGQATGELFF. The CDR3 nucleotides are TGTGCCAGCAGTCCCAGAGGGCAGGCCACCGGGGAGCTGTTTTTT.

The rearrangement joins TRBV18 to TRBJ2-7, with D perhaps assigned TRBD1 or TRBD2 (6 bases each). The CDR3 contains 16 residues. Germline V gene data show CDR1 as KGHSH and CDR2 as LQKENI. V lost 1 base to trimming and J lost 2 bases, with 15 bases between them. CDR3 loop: CASSPLFGGRAYEQYF. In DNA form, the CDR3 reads TGTGCCAGCTCACCACTTTTCGGGGGCAGGGCCTACGAGCAGTACTTC.

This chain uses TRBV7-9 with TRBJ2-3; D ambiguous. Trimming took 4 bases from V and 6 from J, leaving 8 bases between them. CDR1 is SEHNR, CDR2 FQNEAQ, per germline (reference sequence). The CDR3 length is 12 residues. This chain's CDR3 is CASSSGWDTQYF. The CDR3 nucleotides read TGTGCCAGCAGCTCTGGGTGGGATACGCAGTATTTT.

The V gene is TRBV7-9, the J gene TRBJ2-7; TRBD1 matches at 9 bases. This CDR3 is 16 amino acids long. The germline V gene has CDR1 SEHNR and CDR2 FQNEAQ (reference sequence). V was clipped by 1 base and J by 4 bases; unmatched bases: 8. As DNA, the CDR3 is TGTGCCAGCAGCTTAGGATGGGGACAGGGCAATTACGAGCAGTACTTC. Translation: CASSLGWGQGNYEQYF.